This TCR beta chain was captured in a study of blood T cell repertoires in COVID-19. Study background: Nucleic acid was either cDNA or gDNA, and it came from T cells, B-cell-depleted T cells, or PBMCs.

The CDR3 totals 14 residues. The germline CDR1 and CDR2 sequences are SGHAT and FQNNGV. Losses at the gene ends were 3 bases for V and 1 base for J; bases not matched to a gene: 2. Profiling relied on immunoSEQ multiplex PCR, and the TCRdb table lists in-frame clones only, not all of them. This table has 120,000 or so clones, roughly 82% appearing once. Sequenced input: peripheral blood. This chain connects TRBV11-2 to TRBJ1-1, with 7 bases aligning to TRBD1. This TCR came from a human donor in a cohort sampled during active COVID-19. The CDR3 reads CASSFEGANTEAFF. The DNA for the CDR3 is TGTGCCAGCAGCTTTGAGGGGGCGAACACTGAAGCTTTCTTT.